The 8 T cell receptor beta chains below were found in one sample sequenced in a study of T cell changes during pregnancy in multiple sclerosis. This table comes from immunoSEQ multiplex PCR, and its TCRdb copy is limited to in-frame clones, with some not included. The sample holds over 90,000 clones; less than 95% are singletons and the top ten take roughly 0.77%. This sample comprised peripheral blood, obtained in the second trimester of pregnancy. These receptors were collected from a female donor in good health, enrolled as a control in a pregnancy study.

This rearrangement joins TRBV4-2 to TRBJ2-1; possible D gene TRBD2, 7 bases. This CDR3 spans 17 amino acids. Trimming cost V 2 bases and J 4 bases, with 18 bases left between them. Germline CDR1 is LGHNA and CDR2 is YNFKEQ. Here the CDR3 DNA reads TGTGCCAGCAGCCAACCCAGAGGGGGGGGCGGATACAATGAGCAGTTCTTC. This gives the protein CASSQPRGGGGYNEQFF.

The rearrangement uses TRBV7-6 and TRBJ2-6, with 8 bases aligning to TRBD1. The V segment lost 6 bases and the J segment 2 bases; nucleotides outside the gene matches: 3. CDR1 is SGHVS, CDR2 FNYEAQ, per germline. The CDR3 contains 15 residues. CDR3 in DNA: TGTGCCAGCAGTTCAGGGGGCACTGGGGCCAACGTCCTGACTTTC. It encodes CASSSGGTGANVLTF.

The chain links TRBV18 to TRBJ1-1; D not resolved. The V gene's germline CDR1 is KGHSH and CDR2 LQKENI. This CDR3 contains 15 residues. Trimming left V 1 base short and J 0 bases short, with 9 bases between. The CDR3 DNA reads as TGTGCCAGCTCACCACAGCCAGACATGAACACTGAAGCTTTCTTT. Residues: CASSPQPDMNTEAFF. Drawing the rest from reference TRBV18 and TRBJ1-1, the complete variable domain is NAGVMQNPRHLVRRRGQEARLRCSPMKGHSHVYWYRQLPEEGLKFMVYLQKENIIDESGMPKERFSAEFPKEGPSILRIQQVVRGDSAAYFCASSPQPDMNTEAFFGQGTRLTVV.

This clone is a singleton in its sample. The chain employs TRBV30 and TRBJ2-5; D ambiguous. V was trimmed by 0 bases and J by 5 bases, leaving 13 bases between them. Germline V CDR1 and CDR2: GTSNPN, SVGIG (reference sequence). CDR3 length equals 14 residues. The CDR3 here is CAWSVPVAVETQYF. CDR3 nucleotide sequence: TGTGCCTGGAGTGTACCGGTAGCTGTGGAGACCCAGTACTTC.

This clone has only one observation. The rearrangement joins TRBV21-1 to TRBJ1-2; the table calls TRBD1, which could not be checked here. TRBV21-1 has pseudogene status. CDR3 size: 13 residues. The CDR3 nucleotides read TGTGCCAGCAGCACCACAGGGTTCTGCGGCTACACCTTC. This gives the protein CASSTTGFCGYTF.

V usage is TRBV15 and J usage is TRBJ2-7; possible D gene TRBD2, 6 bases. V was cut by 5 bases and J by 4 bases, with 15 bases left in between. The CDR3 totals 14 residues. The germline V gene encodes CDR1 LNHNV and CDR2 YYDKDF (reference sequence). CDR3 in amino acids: CATSPREGEYEQYF. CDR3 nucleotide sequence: TGTGCCACCAGCCCGCGGGAAGGAGAGTACGAGCAGTACTTC.

The CDR3 DNA reads as TGTGCCAGCAGCTCGACAGGGATGTACACTGAAGCTTTCTTT. Translating gives CASSSTGMYTEAFF. The chain combines TRBV11-2 with TRBJ1-1; 7 bases are shared with TRBD1. J was trimmed by 3 bases and V by 4 bases; bases with no gene match: 5. Germline CDR1 reads SGHAT; CDR2 reads FQNNGV. The CDR3 has 14 residues.

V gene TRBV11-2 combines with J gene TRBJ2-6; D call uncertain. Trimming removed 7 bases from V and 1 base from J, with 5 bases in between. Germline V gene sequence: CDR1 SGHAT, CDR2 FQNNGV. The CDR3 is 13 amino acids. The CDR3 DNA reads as TGTGCCAGCACCCCTTCTGGGGCCAACGTCCTGACTTTC. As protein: CASTPSGANVLTF.